The next 10 T cell receptor beta chains were all read from a single sample in a study of long-term antiretroviral therapy in people with HIV. Version v3.0 of the immunoSEQ assay was performed at survey level. Produced via immunoSEQ multiplex PCR; TCRdb's table is partial and in-frame only. The sample yields 30,000 to 40,000 clones, about 80% seen once. This sample comprised unsorted PBMCs, obtained 2 years after starting antiretroviral therapy. These receptors were taken from a woman aged 45 to 65 with HIV.

This clone was found a few times. The V call is TRBV19, the J call TRBJ1-5; TRBD1 might be the D (5 bases). Germline assignment: CDR1 LNHDA and CDR2 SQIVND (reference sequence). The CDR3 is 13 residues long. The V gene lost 6 bases and the J gene lost 2 bases, with 8 bases spanning the gap. CDR3 amino acids: CASRRGGNQPQHF. The CDR3 nucleotides read TGTGCCAGTAGAAGGGGAGGCAATCAGCCCCAGCATTTT.

The V and J genes are TRBV7-2 and TRBJ2-5; a weak D match, TRBD1 (5 bases). This CDR3 has 14 residues. CDR1 and CDR2 (germline): SGHTA, FQGNSA. The V gene lost 0 bases and the J gene lost 5 bases, with 10 bases spanning the gap. The chain's CDR3 is CASSLAGRRETQYF. The CDR3 DNA sequence: TGTGCCAGCAGCTTAGCGGGGCGGCGGGAGACCCAGTACTTC.

This chain joins TRBV4-2 and TRBJ1-4, with TRBD1 matching over 10 bases. This CDR3 is built from 15 residues. Germline V lookup: CDR1 LGHNA, CDR2 YNFKEQ. V lost 4 bases to trimming and J lost 7 bases; unmatched junction nucleotides: 6. CDR3 in DNA: TGTGCCAGCAGCCGTGACAGGGGGCAAGGTGAAAAACTGTTTTTT. Residues: CASSRDRGQGEKLFF.

As DNA, the CDR3 is TGTGCCAGCTCACCACGGGACACCCTGCAGTTCTTC. Amino acid sequence: CASSPRDTLQFF. V gene TRBV18 combines with J gene TRBJ2-1; a possible D gene is TRBD1 (6 bases). Trimming left V 1 base short and J 12 bases short, with 10 bases between. This CDR3 has 12 residues. Per the germline V gene, CDR1 is KGHSH and CDR2 is LQKENI.

V usage is TRBV6-6 and J usage is TRBJ1-4; 9 bases fit TRBD1. Trimming took 7 bases from V and 3 from J; bases not matched to a gene: 6. Germline V gene sequence: CDR1 MNHNY, CDR2 SVGAGI (reference sequence). This CDR3 is 15 amino acids long. The CDR3 region has the DNA TGTGCCAGCACCTATAGGACAGGGGCTAATGAAAAACTGTTTTTT. Protein product: CASTYRTGANEKLFF.

This rearrangement joins TRBV21-1 to TRBJ2-1; the DNA was not used to check the table's D call, TRBD1. TRBV21-1 is designated a pseudogene. This CDR3 contains 19 residues. CDR3 sequence reads: CASSPTPAGVKGTYNEQFF. The CDR3, as DNA: TGTGCCAGCAGCCCGACCCCTGCAGGGGTAAAAGGTACCTACAATGAGCAGTTCTTC.

The rearrangement links TRBV6-1 to TRBJ2-5, with a tentative D call TRBD1 (6 bases). Trimming pared 6 bases from V and 8 bases from J, leaving 13 bases between. This CDR3 spans 12 amino acids. The germline gives CDR1 MNHNS, CDR2 SASEGT. CDR3 bases: TGTGCCAGCAGGGGGGCAAGGAATACCCAGTACTTC. Amino acid sequence: CASRGARNTQYF.

CDR3 in DNA: TGTGCCAGCAGCCTACGCCAACGGCGGGACAGGGTCTATAGCAATCAGCCCCAGCATTTT. It encodes CASSLRQRRDRVYSNQPQHF. V and J are TRBV6-8 and TRBJ1-5, with 9 bases lining up with TRBD1. Germline trimming cut 6 bases from V and 0 bases from J; bases unmatched to any gene: 18. The length of the CDR3 is 20 residues. Germline V CDR1 and CDR2: MNHGY, SAAAGT.

The chain combines TRBV5-6 with TRBJ2-4; D possibly matches TRBD1 or TRBD2 (7 bases each). Germline-derived CDR1 and CDR2 are SGHDT and YYEEEE. The V end was cut by 4 bases, the J end by 10 bases, with 12 bases between. The CDR3 totals 12 residues. The DNA of the CDR3 is TGTGCCAGCAGCGCAGGGGGAGGGATTCAGTACTTC. Protein sequence: CASSAGGGIQYF.

The chain joins TRBV7-9 to TRBJ1-3, with D maybe TRBD1 (5 bases). Germline V gene sequence: CDR1 SEHNR, CDR2 FQNEAQ (reference sequence). The CDR3 extends over 16 amino acids. V was shortened by 1 base and J by 6 bases, with 16 bases between the two germline ends. For the CDR3, the DNA is TGTGCCAGCAGCTTAGAGGTTGCAGGGCTCGCAAACACCATATATTTT. It is translated as CASSLEVAGLANTIYF.